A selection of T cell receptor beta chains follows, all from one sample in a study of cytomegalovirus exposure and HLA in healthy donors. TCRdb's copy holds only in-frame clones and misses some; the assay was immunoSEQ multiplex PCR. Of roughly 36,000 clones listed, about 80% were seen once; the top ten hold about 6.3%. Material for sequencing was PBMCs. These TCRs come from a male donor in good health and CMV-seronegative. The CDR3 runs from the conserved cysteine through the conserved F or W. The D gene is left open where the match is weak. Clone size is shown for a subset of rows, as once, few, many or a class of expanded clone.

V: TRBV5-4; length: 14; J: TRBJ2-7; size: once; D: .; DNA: TGTGCCAGCAGCTTGTCTCCCTCTCTCGGGGAGCAGTACTTC; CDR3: CASSLSPSLGEQYF
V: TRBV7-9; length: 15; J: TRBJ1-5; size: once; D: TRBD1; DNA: TGTGCCAGCAGCAACGACAGGGTGGGCGTCCAGCCCCAGCATTTT; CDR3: CASSNDRVGVQPQHF
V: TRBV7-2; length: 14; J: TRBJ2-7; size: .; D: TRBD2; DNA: TGTGCCAGCAGCTTAGTCGGCGGGAGCGACGAGCAGTACTTC; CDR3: CASSLVGGSDEQYF
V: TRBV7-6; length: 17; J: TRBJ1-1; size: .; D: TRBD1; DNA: TGTGCCAGCAGCCCTGCTCCGGCGGGACAGTTGAACACTGAAGCTTTCTTT; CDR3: CASSPAPAGQLNTEAFF
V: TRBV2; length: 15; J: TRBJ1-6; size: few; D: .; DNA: TGTGCCAGCAGGGGGCGAATTTTTGGGTGGTCACCCCTCCACTTT; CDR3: CASRGRIFGWSPLHF
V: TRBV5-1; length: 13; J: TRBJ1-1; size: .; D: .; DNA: TGCGCCAGCAGCTTAGGGGCTAACACTGAAGCTTTCTTT; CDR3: CASSLGANTEAFF
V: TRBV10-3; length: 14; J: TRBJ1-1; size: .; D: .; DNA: TGTGCCATCAGTGAGGGGAGGGCTTACACTGAAGCTTTCTTT; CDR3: CAISEGRAYTEAFF
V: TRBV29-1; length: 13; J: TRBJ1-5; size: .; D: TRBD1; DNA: TGCAGCGTGGAGGGACCAGGGGGCCAGCCCCAGCATTTT; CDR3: CSVEGPGGQPQHF
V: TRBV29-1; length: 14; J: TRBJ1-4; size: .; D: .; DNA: TGCAGCGCCCGTACAGGGCGTACTAATGAAAAACTGTTTTTT; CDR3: CSARTGRTNEKLFF
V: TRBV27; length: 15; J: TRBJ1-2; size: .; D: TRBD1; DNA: TGTGCCAGCAGTCCCCGACAGGGAACTAACTATGGCTACACCTTC; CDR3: CASSPRQGTNYGYTF
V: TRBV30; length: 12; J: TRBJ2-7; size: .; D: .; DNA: TGTGCCTGGAGTGTACACGCTTACGAGCAGTACTTC; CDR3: CAWSVHAYEQYF
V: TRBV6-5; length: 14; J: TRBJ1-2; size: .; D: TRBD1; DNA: TGTGCCAGCAGTTCCGCGGACAGGGAGAGTGGCTACACCTTC; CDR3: CASSSADRESGYTF
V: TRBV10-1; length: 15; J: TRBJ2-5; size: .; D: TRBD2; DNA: TGCGCCAGCAGTGAAACTAGCGGGAGAAAGGAGACCCAGTACTTC; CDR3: CASSETSGRKETQYF
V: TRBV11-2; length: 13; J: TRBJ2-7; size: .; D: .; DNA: TGTGCCAGCAGCTTTAAGGGGTCCTACGAGCAGTACTTC; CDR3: CASSFKGSYEQYF
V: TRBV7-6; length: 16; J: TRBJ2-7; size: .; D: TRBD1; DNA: TGTGCCAGCAGCTCATCGACAGGGGGCGGCTCCTACGAGCAGTACTTC; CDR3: CASSSSTGGGSYEQYF
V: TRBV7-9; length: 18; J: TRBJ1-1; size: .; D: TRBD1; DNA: TGTGCCAGCAGCGGACGCCCCGGGACAGGGCGCACCAACACTGAAGCTTTCTTT; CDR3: CASSGRPGTGRTNTEAFF
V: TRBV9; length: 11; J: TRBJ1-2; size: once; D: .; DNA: TGTGCCAGCAGCCCCGGGGGGACTCTCACCTTC; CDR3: CASSPGGTLTF
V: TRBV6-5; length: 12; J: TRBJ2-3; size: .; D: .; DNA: TGTGCCAGCAGTGATCAGGCAGATACGCAGTATTTT; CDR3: CASSDQADTQYF
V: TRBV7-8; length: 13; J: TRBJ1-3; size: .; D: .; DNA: TGTGCCAGCAGAGAAGGGGGTAGAAACACCATATATTTT; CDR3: CASREGGRNTIYF
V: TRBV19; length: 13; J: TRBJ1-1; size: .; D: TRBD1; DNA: TGTGCCAGTAGAAGACAGGGGGGTCCTGAAGCTTTCTTT; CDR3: CASRRQGGPEAFF
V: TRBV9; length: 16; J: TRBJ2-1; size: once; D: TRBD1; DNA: TGTGCCAGCAGCGTAGCCCCAGGGGGTGGATTGGCTGAGCAGTTCTTC; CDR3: CASSVAPGGGLAEQFF
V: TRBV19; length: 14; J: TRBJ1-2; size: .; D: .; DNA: TGTGCCAGTAGTATCGATGGGACACTGTATGGCTACACCTTC; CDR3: CASSIDGTLYGYTF
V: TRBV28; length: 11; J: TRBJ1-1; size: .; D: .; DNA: TGTGCCACCAAGAGGGTGGATGAAGCTTTCTTT; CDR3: CATKRVDEAFF
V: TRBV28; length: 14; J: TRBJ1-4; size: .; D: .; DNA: TGTGCCAGCAACCCACAGGGCCTAAATGAAAAACTGTTTTTT; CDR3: CASNPQGLNEKLFF
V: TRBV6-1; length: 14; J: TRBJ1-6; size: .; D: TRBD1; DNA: TGTGCCAGCATGGAGGGGACAGAGAATTCACCCCTCCACTTT; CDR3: CASMEGTENSPLHF
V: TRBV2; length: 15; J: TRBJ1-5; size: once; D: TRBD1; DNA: TGTGCCAGCAGTCAGAGGACAGGGGCAGGACAGCCCCAGCATTTT; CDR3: CASSQRTGAGQPQHF
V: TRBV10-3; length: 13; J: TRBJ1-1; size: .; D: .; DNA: TGTGCCATCAGTTCACACAAGAACACTGAAGCTTTCTTT; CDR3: CAISSHKNTEAFF
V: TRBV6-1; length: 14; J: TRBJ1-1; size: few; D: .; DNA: TGTGCCAGCAGTGCAACCCCTGGGGGGACTGAAGCTTTCTTT; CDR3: CASSATPGGTEAFF
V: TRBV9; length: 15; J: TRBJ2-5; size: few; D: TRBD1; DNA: TGTGCCAGCAGCGTCCGGGACAGGGCGTTGGAGACCCAGTACTTC; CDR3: CASSVRDRALETQYF
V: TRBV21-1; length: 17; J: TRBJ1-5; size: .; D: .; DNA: TGTGCCAGCAGCAAAGTTGACCGAGACAGGGTGGATCAGCCCCAGCATTTT; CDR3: CASSKVDRDRVDQPQHF
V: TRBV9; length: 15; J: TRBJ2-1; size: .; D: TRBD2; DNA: TGTGCCAGCAGCGTAGAACTAGCGCACCACAATGAGCAGTTCTTC; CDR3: CASSVELAHHNEQFF
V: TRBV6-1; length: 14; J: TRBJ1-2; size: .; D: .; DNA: TGTGCCAGCAGTGACCACGGGAGGGGTGGTGGCTACACCTTC; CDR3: CASSDHGRGGGYTF
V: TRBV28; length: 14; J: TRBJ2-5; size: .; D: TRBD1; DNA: TGTGCCAGCAGTAGGGACAGGGTGAGCGAGACCCAGTACTTC; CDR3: CASSRDRVSETQYF
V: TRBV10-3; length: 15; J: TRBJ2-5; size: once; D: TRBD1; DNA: TGTGCCATCAGCTCCCCGACAGGGAGCCAAGAGACCCAGTACTTC; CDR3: CAISSPTGSQETQYF
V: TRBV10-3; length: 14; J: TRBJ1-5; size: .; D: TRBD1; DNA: TGTGCCATCAGTGGGACAGGGGTCAATCAGCCCCAGCATTTT; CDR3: CAISGTGVNQPQHF
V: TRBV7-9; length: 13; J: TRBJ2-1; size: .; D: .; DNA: TGTGCCAGCAGCTGGGGAGACGGCAATGAGCAGTTCTTC; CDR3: CASSWGDGNEQFF
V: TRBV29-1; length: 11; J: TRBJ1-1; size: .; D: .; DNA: TGCAGCGTCCTCGTAGGGGCCGAAGCTTTCTTT; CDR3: CSVLVGAEAFF
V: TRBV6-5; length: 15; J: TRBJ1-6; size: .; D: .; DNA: TGTGCCAGCAGTTACGGGGCGGGGGCGGTTTCACCCCTCCACTTT; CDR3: CASSYGAGAVSPLHF
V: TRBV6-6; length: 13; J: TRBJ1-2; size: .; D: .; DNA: TGTGCCAGCAGTCCCGGGACTGTATATGGCTACACCTTC; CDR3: CASSPGTVYGYTF
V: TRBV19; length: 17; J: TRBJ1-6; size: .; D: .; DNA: TGTGCCAGTACCCCCTCTGCGGGCCGAAGAGGTAATTCACCCCTCCACTTT; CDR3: CASTPSAGRRGNSPLHF
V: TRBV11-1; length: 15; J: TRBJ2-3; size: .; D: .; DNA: TGTGCCAGCAGCTTAGCGGGGGGTTACACAGATACGCAGTATTTT; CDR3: CASSLAGGYTDTQYF
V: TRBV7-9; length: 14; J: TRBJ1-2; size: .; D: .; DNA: TGTGCCAGCAGCTTAGCTGGGCCATCCTATGGCTACACCTTC; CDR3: CASSLAGPSYGYTF
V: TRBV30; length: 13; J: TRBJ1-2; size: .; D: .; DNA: TGTGCCTGGAGCCACGAATGGGCCTATGGCTACACCTTC; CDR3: CAWSHEWAYGYTF
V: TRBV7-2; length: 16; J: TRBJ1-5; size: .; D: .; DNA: TGTGCCAGCAGCTTAGGGGCAGCAAATAGCAATCAGCCCCAGCATTTT; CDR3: CASSLGAANSNQPQHF
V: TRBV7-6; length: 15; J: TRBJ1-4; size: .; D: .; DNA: TGTGCCAGCAGCTGGGTCGGGGAGTTTAATGAAAAACTGTTTTTT; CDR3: CASSWVGEFNEKLFF
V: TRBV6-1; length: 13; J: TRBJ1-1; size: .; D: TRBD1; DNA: TGTGCCACCAGGACAGGGTTCACCACTGAAGCTTTCTTT; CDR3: CATRTGFTTEAFF
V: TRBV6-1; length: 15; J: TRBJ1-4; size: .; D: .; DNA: TGTGCCAGCAGTGAAATGGTGGGCCTCCGGGAAAAACTGTTTTTT; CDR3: CASSEMVGLREKLFF
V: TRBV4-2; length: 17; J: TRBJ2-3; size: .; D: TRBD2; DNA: TGTGCCAGCAGCCAGCGACTAGCGGGGGGTAGGGCAGATACGCAGTATTTT; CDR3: CASSQRLAGGRADTQYF
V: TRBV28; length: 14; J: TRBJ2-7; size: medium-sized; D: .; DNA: TGTGCCAGCAGCCCGTGGGCCAGCTCCTACGAGCAGTACTTC; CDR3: CASSPWASSYEQYF
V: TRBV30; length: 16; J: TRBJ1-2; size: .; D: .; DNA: TGTGCCTGGAGTGTAGGAGGGGCTTGGCAGAACTATGGCTACACCTTC; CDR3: CAWSVGGAWQNYGYTF
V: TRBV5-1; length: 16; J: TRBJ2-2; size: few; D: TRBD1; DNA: TGCGCCAGCAGCCAGGGACAGGGGAGATTAGCCGGGGAGCTGTTTTTT; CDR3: CASSQGQGRLAGELFF
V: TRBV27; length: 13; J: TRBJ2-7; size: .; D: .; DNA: TGTGCCAGCAGTTTCAGGCAAAACTACGAGCAGTACTTC; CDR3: CASSFRQNYEQYF
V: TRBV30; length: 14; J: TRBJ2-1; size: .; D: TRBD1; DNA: TGTGCCTGGAGCTCCGGACAGGGTTACAATGAGCAGTTCTTC; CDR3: CAWSSGQGYNEQFF
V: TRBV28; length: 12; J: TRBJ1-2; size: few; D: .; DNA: TGTGCCAGCAGTTCCAGGAACTATGGCTACACCTTC; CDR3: CASSSRNYGYTF
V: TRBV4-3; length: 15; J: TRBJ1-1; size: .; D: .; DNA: TGCGCCAGCAGCCAAGATTCGGACAGTAACACTGAAGCTTTCTTT; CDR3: CASSQDSDSNTEAFF
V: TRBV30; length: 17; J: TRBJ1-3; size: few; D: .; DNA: TGTGCCTGGGCCCCCGTCGGGCGCAGGGCGGCAGGAAACACCATATATTTT; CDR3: CAWAPVGRRAAGNTIYF
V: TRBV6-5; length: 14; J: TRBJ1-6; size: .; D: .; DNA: TGTGCCAGCAGTTCCGCAGGGATGAATTCACCCCTCCACTTT; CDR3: CASSSAGMNSPLHF